This is a list of T cell receptor beta chains from one sample in a study of blood T cell repertoires in COVID-19. The table came from immunoSEQ multiplex PCR; TCRdb's copy has only in-frame clones and leaves some out. The sample holds roughly 150,000 clones, approximately 83% seen once. The sample consisted of peripheral blood. Receptor source: a woman older than 75 with active or convalescent COVID-19. The CDR3 runs from the conserved cysteine through the conserved F or W. Each record gives: D gene, J gene, clone size, V gene, CDR3 DNA, CDR3 protein. A D gene is named only where the DNA matches it firmly. Not every row has a clone size; where given, it reads once, few, many or a size class.

D gene: .; J gene: TRBJ1-1; clone size: .; V gene: TRBV6-2/TRBV6-3; CDR3 DNA: TGTGCCAGCAGTTACTCGGACAGTCGATACACTGAAGCTTTCTTT; CDR3 protein: CASSYSDSRYTEAFF
D gene: TRBD1; J gene: TRBJ1-2; clone size: .; V gene: TRBV3-1/TRBV3-2; CDR3 DNA: TGTGCCAGCAGCCCCCACCGACAGGGCTTCACCTATGGCTACACCTTC; CDR3 protein: CASSPHRQGFTYGYTF
D gene: TRBD1; J gene: TRBJ2-7; clone size: .; V gene: TRBV7-9; CDR3 DNA: TGTGCCAGCAGCTTAGCGGTTTCGGGACAGAGCTACGAGCAGTACTTC; CDR3 protein: CASSLAVSGQSYEQYF
D gene: .; J gene: TRBJ1-2; clone size: .; V gene: TRBV5-4; CDR3 DNA: TGTGCCAGCAGCCCAGACGGGAACTATGGCTACACCTTC; CDR3 protein: CASSPDGNYGYTF
D gene: TRBD1; J gene: TRBJ2-3; clone size: .; V gene: TRBV7-9; CDR3 DNA: TGTGCCAGCAGCCCGGACAGGGGGTTAACAGATACGCAGTATTTT; CDR3 protein: CASSPDRGLTDTQYF
D gene: TRBD1; J gene: TRBJ2-2; clone size: .; V gene: TRBV19; CDR3 DNA: TGTGCCAGTGGACAGGGAACGAACACCGGGGAGCTGTTTTTT; CDR3 protein: CASGQGTNTGELFF
D gene: TRBD1; J gene: TRBJ1-6; clone size: .; V gene: TRBV10-3; CDR3 DNA: TGTGCCAGCCGACAGGGGGAAAATTCACCCCTCCACTTT; CDR3 protein: CASRQGENSPLHF
D gene: .; J gene: TRBJ1-2; clone size: few; V gene: TRBV5-1; CDR3 DNA: TGCGCCAGCAGACAGGGAAGCTATGGCTACACCTTC; CDR3 protein: CASRQGSYGYTF
D gene: .; J gene: TRBJ2-5; clone size: .; V gene: TRBV9; CDR3 DNA: TGTGCCAGCAGCGTAGCCAGGGAAGAGACCCAGTACTTC; CDR3 protein: CASSVAREETQYF
D gene: .; J gene: TRBJ2-7; clone size: .; V gene: TRBV6-5; CDR3 DNA: TGTGCCAGCAGTTACTCCACTACCCAGTCGGAGTACTTC; CDR3 protein: CASSYSTTQSEYF
D gene: TRBD1; J gene: TRBJ1-1; clone size: .; V gene: TRBV7-2; CDR3 DNA: TGTGCCAGCAGCTTAGTCGACAGGGGGGAAGCTTTCTTT; CDR3 protein: CASSLVDRGEAFF
D gene: TRBD2; J gene: TRBJ2-7; clone size: .; V gene: TRBV20-1; CDR3 DNA: TGCAGTGCTAGTACTAGCGGGGGGGCCTACGAGCAGTACTTC; CDR3 protein: CSASTSGGAYEQYF
D gene: TRBD2; J gene: TRBJ2-5; clone size: .; V gene: TRBV6-5; CDR3 DNA: TGTGCCAGCAGGGATAGCGGGGGGGCGGAGACCCAGTACTTC; CDR3 protein: CASRDSGGAETQYF
D gene: TRBD2; J gene: TRBJ2-7; clone size: .; V gene: TRBV27; CDR3 DNA: TGTGCCAGCTCCGTCGCTAGCGGGGGGCCTTACTCCTACGAGCAGTACTTC; CDR3 protein: CASSVASGGPYSYEQYF
D gene: .; J gene: TRBJ1-2; clone size: once; V gene: TRBV9; CDR3 DNA: TGTGCCAGCAGCGTAGAGGAAGCGGGCTACACCTTC; CDR3 protein: CASSVEEAGYTF
D gene: .; J gene: TRBJ1-2; clone size: .; V gene: TRBV5-5; CDR3 DNA: TGTGCCAGCAGCTTGGCCGGAGAGACAAGGGAGGGGCACACCTTC; CDR3 protein: CASSLAGETREGHTF
D gene: TRBD1; J gene: TRBJ2-6; clone size: .; V gene: TRBV9; CDR3 DNA: TGTGCCAGCAGCGTAGCTACGAGGGCAGGGGGCGCAGCTGGGGCCAACGTCCTGACTTTC; CDR3 protein: CASSVATRAGGAAGANVLTF
D gene: .; J gene: TRBJ1-2; clone size: .; V gene: TRBV27; CDR3 DNA: TGTGCCAGCAAGGCGGATCCTAACTATGGCTACACCTTC; CDR3 protein: CASKADPNYGYTF